The sequence of this T cell receptor beta chain was determined in a study of a mutant IDH1 vaccine in newly diagnosed glioma. The sample holds one count of this clone. No antigen is known for it. This CDR3 has 14 residues. Germline CDR1 is SGHNT and CDR2 is YENEEA. V shed 3 bases and J shed 1 base, with 9 bases lying between them. Here immunoSEQ multiplex PCR was the method, and the copy in TCRdb shows in-frame clones only, minus some. The sample shows tens of thousands of clones, 90% to 95% of them seen only once. Stated time point: week 5, during vaccination. In the vaccine, a single dose held 300 ug of the mutant IDH1 20-mer peptide, along with topical imiquimod.

This chain connects TRBV11-3 to TRBJ1-1; tentative D call: TRBD1 (6 bases). The clonotype was recovered from a woman aged 45-65 years with glioma. The sample here was PBMCs, taken from a glioma patient whose treatment included an IDH1 peptide vaccine. This CDR3 is CASSLGDTNTEAFF. The DNA for the CDR3 is TGTGCCAGCAGCTTGGGGGACACGAACACTGAAGCTTTCTTT.